Below are 4 T cell receptor beta chains sequenced from a single sample in a study of type 1 regulatory T cells. Each CDR3 protein is one row after TCRdb ran MiXCR on the reads. The top ten hold 2% to 2.5% of the sample, which has approximately 97,000 distinct CDR3 sequences, 31% seen once. Sequencing input: CD4+ T cells, either the whole sample or a sorted fraction (not recorded which). These receptors were collected from a human donor in good health.

The CDR3 DNA is TGTGCCAGCAGCTGGAGACTAGCGGGGGCCGATACGCAGTATTTT. It yields the protein CASSWRLAGADTQYF. V usage is TRBV13 and J usage is TRBJ2-3, with 12 bases matching TRBD2. V shed 4 bases, J shed 6 bases, and the junction held 5 bases outside the gene matches. CDR1 is PRHDT, CDR2 FYEKMQ, per germline (reference sequence). The CDR3 is 15 residues long. The variable domain in full, with the rest retrieved from reference TRBV13 and TRBJ2-3, is AAGVIQSPRHLIKEKRETATLKCYPIPRHDTVYWYQQGPGQDPQFLISFYEKMQSDKGSIPDRFSAQQFSDYHSELNMSSLELGDSALYFCASSWRLAGADTQYFGPGTRLTVL.

This chain uses TRBV28 with TRBJ2-7, with D possibly being TRBD1 or TRBD2 (5 bases each). The germline V gene encodes CDR1 MDHEN and CDR2 SYDVKM. The V and J ends lost 4 bases and 6 bases respectively, with 10 bases between them. CDR3 length: 12 amino acids. CDR3 protein: CASSSLGGEQYF. As DNA, the CDR3 is TGTGCCAGCAGTTCCCTTGGGGGCGAGCAGTACTTC.

This clonotype was seen only a few times. The chain combines TRBV2 with TRBJ2-7; 7 positions match TRBD1. CDR1 and CDR2 from the germline V gene are SNHLY and FYNNEI. The V gene end was trimmed by 3 bases and the J gene end by 7 bases; junction bases not matched to a gene: 6. This CDR3 has 13 residues. Here the CDR3 DNA reads TGTGCCAGCAGTGAGTCAGGGGGTAGGGAGCAGTACTTC. Protein sequence: CASSESGGREQYF.

This clonotype was seen a few times. The genes are TRBV5-5 and TRBJ2-7, with 7 bases matching TRBD1. After removal of 4 bases from V and 5 bases from J, the junction contained 15 bases not matched to a gene. The CDR3 consists of 16 residues. In germline, CDR1 is SGHKS, CDR2 YYEKEE (reference sequence). CDR3 sequence: CASSQYETGVLDEQYF. The DNA for the CDR3 is TGTGCCAGCAGCCAATATGAAACAGGGGTGCTCGACGAGCAGTACTTC.